Below, one T cell receptor (beta chain) is given with its context. Its recognized antigen is unknown. No qualities accompany the bases; no much larger clone lies one base away. Library preparation employed the immunoSEQ multiplex PCR assay. TCR beta CDR3 sequencing was performed on DNA from the cultured, isolated CD4+ T cells. Under the source paper's analysis protocol: Non-productive TCR sequences were discarded, and reads were trimmed to the CDR3 region, with only CDR3s of 7 or more amino acids retained. Antigen-specific clonotypes were identified with the MANAFEST web app by comparing expansion in peptide wells against reference cultures. For clones to be considered positive, expansion at FDR<0.05 versus reference and all other wells, an odds ratio above 5, and a frequency above 0.1% in two replicate wells were required. Cross-reactive clonotypes were defined as significantly expanded in SARS-CoV-2 spike wells and in at least one common cold coronavirus spike condition. Using the stringdist R package, CDR3 similarity was measured by Levenshtein distance, and unrooted trees were constructed with ape in R 3.6.1. Held by TCRdb, this immuneACCESS table contains in-frame sequences only and omits some clones. Under half of the omission traces to an unresolved V gene where checked; the cause of the rest is unknown. That table supplies the V and J calls and clone size; D and trimming were determined from the DNA. In this sample the table shows roughly 20,000 clones, 65% to 70% of which occur a single time. Jointly, the top ten make up 11% of the sample.

The germline V and J ends show losses of 4 bases and 8 bases respectively, and no gene match explains 2 bases of the junction. CDR1 and CDR2 were assigned from the germline V gene as SGHRS and YFSETQ. From the cysteine up to the phenylalanine, the CDR3 has a length of 12 residues. Only CDR3 DNA remains: 36 bases, in frame from the first base. In the ViraFEST assay, PBMC were stimulated with viral peptide pools, and TCR sequencing was then used to find antigen-specific CD4+ T cell clonotypes based on their expansion. After around ten days of culture, CD4+ T cells were isolated with the EasySep CD4+ T cell isolation kit. Healthy vaccine recipients had no prior SARS-CoV-2 infection, confirmed by negative nucleocapsid antibodies before and after vaccination. Roughly 2.1 million PBMC per well were cultured in IMDM with about 4.5% human AB serum, 9 to 10 IU/ml IL-2 and gentamicin, plus 10 ug/ml peptides. On days 3 and 7, half of the culture medium was replaced with fresh IL-2-containing medium. Each peptide stimulation condition was cultured in triplicate wells unless otherwise noted. PBMC were separated from whole blood using Ficoll-Paque Plus gradient centrifugation and were then either cryopreserved at -140C or used fresh. The overlapping peptide pools covered the spike proteins of SARS-CoV-2 as well as those of the common cold coronaviruses HCoV-NL63, HCoV-OC43 and HCoV-229E. The QIAamp micro DNA kit was used to extract genomic DNA from the cultured CD4+ T cells.

This sample was taken from a study of vaccination effects on CD4 cells after COVID-19 (dated 2022 in TCRdb). About the full investigation: Two doses of either the BNT162b2 or the mRNA-1273 mRNA SARS-CoV-2 vaccine were administered to participants. SARS-CoV-2 spike-specific CD4+ TCR repertoires from before and after mRNA vaccination were compared in COVID-19 convalescent patients and in infection-naive vaccine recipients. Altogether, around eleven COVID-19 convalescent patients and a few SARS-CoV-2-naive healthy vaccine recipients made up the full study. Cultures from other donors in the study were sequenced using the Oncomine TCR Beta short-read assay on an Illumina iSeq 100. General conclusions and limits of the study: Among healthy vaccine recipients, nearly all vaccine-induced clones were SARS-CoV-2 mono-reactive, and just 1 of 255 was cross-reactive with common cold coronaviruses. Limitations of the study were the small number of convalescent patients and the absence of early post-infection timepoints. Both infection-induced and vaccine-induced clones contracted markedly at late post-vaccination timepoints, which is consistent with waning T cell responses.

The rearrangement combines TRBV5-1 with TRBJ1-3; TRBD1 aligns with 8 central bases. The origin of this receptor is a human donor who received a COVID-19 vaccine. The sample in question was CD4+ T cells from PBMCs cultured with HCoV-NL63 spike peptides, obtained before COVID-19 vaccination. The cell subset or site label here, explained by the study, means: HCoV-NL63 spike overlapping peptide pool stimulation. The base sequence is TGCGCCAGCAGCGAGGGACAGGACACCATATATTTT. This is translated as CASSEGQDTIYF.